This entry describes one T cell receptor beta chain. Its antigen is unknown. The record has no base qualities; no much larger clone is one base away. Using the deep immunoSEQ assay, multiplex PCR amplified TCR CDR3 regions from genomic DNA. Extracted genomic DNA from each cell subset was spread evenly across all wells of several immunoSEQ 96-well plates, with each plate serving as a replicate. Each replicate PCR for sorted subsets received roughly 0.2 ug genomic DNA, equal to tens of thousands of T cell genomes. The purified libraries were quantified using a Qubit 3.0 fluorometer, sized with a Bioanalyzer 2100, and then quantified again using the KAPA Library Quantification kit. Every immunoSEQ 96-well plate was sequenced on a separate single-read 150-cycle Illumina NextSeq 550 flow cell. In the original analysis: Because the immunoSEQ output held only junctional sequences and lacked quality scores, the filtering could not match the filtering applied to full-length reads. Sequences were annotated with PyIR, a Python wrapper for IgBLAST v1.9, using IMGT germline references to assign V/J genes and CDR3. Reads were filtered out if the reads had weak V/J assignments (E-value above 1e-6), no CDR3, stop codons, out-of-frame junctions, or ambiguous translated residues. V3J clonotypes were defined as sequences sharing an identical inferred V gene, J gene, and CDR3 amino acid sequence. The percentage overlap between two repertoires was calculated by dividing the number of shared unique clonotypes by the size of the smaller repertoire. Richness of each repertoire was evaluated using RTK rarefaction, the Chao1 estimator, and Recon v2.1 estimates of unobserved clonotypes. OLGA was used to compute generation probabilities for all TCRbeta clonotypes that the gDNA method yielded from a handful of donors. Drawn from immuneACCESS, this table holds only the in-frame rearrangements with V and J called that TCRdb kept. Clones are partly lost; checked studies trace under half to an unresolved V gene and leave the rest unexplained. V and J calls and clone size are those listed in that table; D and trimming were worked out from the DNA. Counted in this sample were over a million clones; about 80% of them appeared once. The ten largest clones add up to under 0.6% of the sample.

Donors were healthy HIV-negative adults with no recently reported acute infections or vaccinations. Only Caucasian adults living in Nashville, Tennessee, USA were represented among the donors. CD4+ T cells were enriched through magnetic negative selection, after which naive cells were positively selected on CD45RA and the remaining negative fraction served as the memory subset. Blood was obtained by leukapheresis, after which PBMCs were separated by Ficoll-Histopaque density gradient centrifugation and cryopreserved in liquid nitrogen vapor phase. Purity and quantity of every magnetically sorted T cell population were checked by analytical flow cytometry. Genomic DNA was isolated from every sorted fraction and measured by UV absorbance on a Nanodrop 2000c. The data were taken from a study of shared clonotypes between healthy human individuals (TCRdb year 2020). About the investigation overall: The cohort comprised a couple of women and three men aged 18 to 49 years. Per donor, three plates each were used for CD4 naive and CD4 memory, two for CD8 naive, and one for CD8 memory. The study deeply sequenced blood TCR repertoires of about five healthy adults to estimate repertoire size and the extent of clonotype sharing between individuals. To increase sequencing depth and limit assay-specific biases, TCR repertoire library preparation and sequencing were carried out by different laboratories using diverse techniques. Leukapheresis yielded between about 0.9 and 10 billion PBMCs per donor.

Overall results and qualifications from the work: The genetic and exposure-history diversity represented was limited by the small number of donors. Pairwise subsampling led to the expectation that sequencing depth would affect the degree of clonotype sharing among donors. Compared with non-shared clonotypes, the clonotypes found in all four sorted-subset donors had higher generation probabilities. Naive subsets generally had larger estimated clonotype richness than memory subsets did. Sharing across several donors was observed for approximately 5% of naive CD4, 3.5% of naive CD8, around 2.5% of memory CD4, and about 0.39% of memory CD8 clonotypes. Rarefaction of sorted-subset datasets indicated incomplete sequencing despite the large sequencing depth. Sampling was limited to blood, and TCR repertoires in tissue likely differ from TCR repertoires in blood.

Based on the germline V gene, the CDR1 and CDR2 sequences are SGHTA and FQGNSA. The CDR3 sequence holds 13 residues, the cysteine and phenylalanine included. The only DNA kept is the CDR3, 39 bases in frame from the first base. V is reduced by 2 bases and J by 4 bases, leaving a spacing of 8 bases between them. This receptor was identified in a man between 18 and 35 years old in good health. Some clones in this sample may be carry-over from other donors' samples. This receptor chain uses TRBV7-2 and TRBJ1-1; the D gene cannot be resolved reliably. What was sequenced was memory CD4+ T cells from PBMCs. The cell subset or site label on this specimen signifies: CD45RA-negative fraction. The bases are TGTGCCAGCAGCTTAAATTATCCCACTGAAGCTTTCTTT. Its amino acids are CASSLNYPTEAFF.